This paragraph reports one T cell receptor beta chain. The data are from a study of control samples from healthy donors and cancer patients. Germline V gives CDR1 MNHNY, CDR2 SVGAGI (reference sequence). The V and J ends lost 6 bases and 4 bases, in that order; junction bases with no gene match: 8. This CDR3 spans 14 amino acids. The method was immunoSEQ multiplex PCR; TCRdb's version includes in-frame clones alone and lacks a portion of them. The data contain under 50,000 clones, 70% to 90% of them singletons. This chain joins TRBV6-6 and TRBJ2-5; TRBD2 matches at 7 bases. The clonotype was recovered from a woman aged 60 to 75 with lung cancer. The material sequenced was PBMCs. The CDR3 DNA reads as TGTGCCAGCAGCCACGGGACTAAGGGAGAGACCCAGTACTTC. Amino acids: CASSHGTKGETQYF.